A selection of T cell receptor beta chains follows, all from one sample in a study of T cell changes during pregnancy in multiple sclerosis. Method: immunoSEQ multiplex PCR; TCRdb's copy keeps in-frame clones and lacks some. Of roughly 63,000 clones listed, 93% are singletons. The sample here was CD8+ T cells from peripheral blood mononuclear cells, taken in the second trimester of pregnancy. These receptors originate from a female donor with multiple sclerosis, enrolled in a pregnancy study. The CDR3 runs from the conserved cysteine through the conserved F or W. Each record gives: J gene, V gene, D gene, clone size, CDR3 DNA, CDR3 protein. The D gene is left open where the match is weak. Clone size is given for some rows only: seen once, a few or many times, or a class if the clone is expanded.

TRBJ1-5 TRBV7-6 . . TGTGCCAGCAGCTTAGCGGAGGGAGCCAATCAGCCCCAGCATTTT CASSLAEGANQPQHF
TRBJ1-5 TRBV27 TRBD1 . TGTGCCAGCAGTCCATCTACAGGGGGAGATCAGCCCCAGCATTTT CASSPSTGGDQPQHF
TRBJ2-7 TRBV7-2 . . TGTGCCAGCAGCCCTAGTGGGGGGACCGACTACGAGCAGTACTTC CASSPSGGTDYEQYF
TRBJ1-1 TRBV7-2 TRBD1 . TGTGCCAGCAGCTTAGCGGGCAGGGGGCCCACTGAAGCTTTCTTT CASSLAGRGPTEAFF
TRBJ1-2 TRBV6-1 TRBD1 once TGTGCCAGCAGTGCGGGACAGGGATATGGCTACACCTTC CASSAGQGYGYTF
TRBJ1-2 TRBV5-8 . once TGTGCCAGCAGCCGCGGGGATGGCGGCTACACCTTC CASSRGDGGYTF
TRBJ1-2 TRBV15 . . TGTGCCACCAGCAGAGATTCCCCCTCCTACGAGCTAACTTCAGGCTACACCTTC CATSRDSPSYELTSGYTF
TRBJ1-5 TRBV21-1 . . TGTGCCAGCAGCAAAGTATCGGTAACGTGTTGCAATCAGCCCCAGCATTTT CASSKVSVTCCNQPQHF
TRBJ2-3 TRBV6-5 TRBD2 . TGTGCCAGCTCATCGGGGGGAGGAGATACGCAGTATTTT CASSSGGGDTQYF
TRBJ2-2 TRBV27 TRBD1 . TGTGCCAGCAGGGTACAGGGGGTAGTCGGGGAGCTGTTTTTT CASRVQGVVGELFF
TRBJ2-7 TRBV5-1 . . TGCGCCAGCAGCTTAGGGGTCTCCTACGAGCAGTACTTC CASSLGVSYEQYF
TRBJ2-2 TRBV4-3 TRBD2 . TGCGCCAGCAGCCAAGGGCCTAGCGGGGATGACACCGGGGAGCTGTTTTTT CASSQGPSGDDTGELFF
TRBJ1-1 TRBV7-6 . . TGTGCCAGCAGCTCAGGGGAGAACACTGAAGCTTTCTTT CASSSGENTEAFF
TRBJ2-7 TRBV7-9 . . TGTGCCAGCAGCTTAGTGACAGCCCCCTACGAGCAGTACTTC CASSLVTAPYEQYF
TRBJ2-7 TRBV9 TRBD1 once TGTGCCAGCACCCAGCGCCGGGACGGGACAGATCAGTACTTC CASTQRRDGTDQYF